This is a list of T cell receptor beta chains from one sample in a study of shared clonotypes between healthy human individuals. Assay: immunoSEQ multiplex PCR; the TCRdb copy retains only in-frame clones and omits some. The data contain 2 million to 2.5 million clones, over 85% of them seen just once; the ten biggest clones take up about 0.37%. The specimen was naive CD4+ T cells from PBMCs. These receptors were obtained from a man between 18 and 29 years old in good health. Some clones in this sample may be carry-over from other donors' samples. Each CDR3 is given with its conserved first and last residue.

v_call	j_call	cdr3_aa
TRBV27	TRBJ2-2	CASSPRGRNTGELFF
TRBV28	TRBJ2-5	CASSLTYAGEGETQYF
TRBV28	TRBJ1-1	CASSRRLNTEAFF
TRBV11-3	TRBJ2-1	CASSPEGLYSYNEQFF
TRBV7-9	TRBJ2-5	CASSPRMTGDQETQYF
TRBV5-6	TRBJ2-5	CASSLGTMKTQYF
TRBV9	TRBJ2-1	CASSQGNNEQFF
TRBV28	TRBJ1-2	CASSLPGHRYTF
TRBV7-2	TRBJ1-5	CASSQDLGINQPQHF
TRBV7-9	TRBJ1-1	CASSLQTVTEAFF
TRBV5-1	TRBJ2-7	CASSLGAGGPYEQYF
TRBV18	TRBJ1-4	CASSTSQQGSGEKLFF
TRBV6-1	TRBJ2-7	CASSETGGGYEQYF
TRBV4-2	TRBJ2-7	CASSQGTGTVIYEQYF
TRBV4-1	TRBJ2-1	CASSLTSGDSYNEQFF
TRBV6-5	TRBJ1-2	CASSLGVGGVYGYTF
TRBV2	TRBJ2-1	CASSGRARPYNEQFF
TRBV2	TRBJ2-1	CASAKQVDPYNEQFF
TRBV19	TRBJ2-7	CASKVGDRLYF
TRBV5-1	TRBJ2-2	CASSLARGTGELFF
TRBV7-2	TRBJ2-3	CASSSITDTQYF
TRBV5-1	TRBJ2-5	CASSLRQGEETQYF
TRBV5-1	TRBJ1-3	CASSLGGAGQGSGNTIYF
TRBV6-5	TRBJ2-7	CASSRVAGGYEQYF
TRBV11-1	TRBJ2-7	CASSSRQGASRERSYEQYF
TRBV5-4	TRBJ2-5	CASHPRAGVPETQYF
TRBV18	TRBJ2-1	CASSPPSRLGNEQFF
TRBV28	TRBJ2-3	CASSSGPRPTDTQYF
TRBV27	TRBJ2-3	CASRRSGRSDTQYF
TRBV6-6	TRBJ2-1	CASSLGQGHDEQFF
TRBV6-1	TRBJ2-7	CASSELAESYEQYF
TRBV5-6	TRBJ2-1	CASSTFAGALDEQFF
TRBV19	TRBJ2-4	CASRALAGNIQYF
TRBV5-1	TRBJ1-4	CASSLNRLGLNEKLFF
TRBV28	TRBJ2-7	CASSFKPGQGAYEQYF
TRBV28	TRBJ2-6	CASSITGPGANVLTF
TRBV6-1	TRBJ1-2	CASSSGNYGYTF
TRBV5-4	TRBJ2-5	CASSLGGQGSETQYF
TRBV19	TRBJ1-5	CASSTPSIKGRLGVQPQHF
TRBV28	TRBJ2-2	CASSSWTSGRWVGELFF
TRBV6-5	TRBJ1-1	CASSYRGTGTEAFF
TRBV11-1	TRBJ2-2	CASSLGLGFSLNTGELFF
TRBV28	TRBJ2-7	CASSPGGLYTYEQYF
TRBV5-1	TRBJ2-1	CASGISTEYNEQFF
TRBV7-2	TRBJ1-2	CATSGGGLSGYTF
TRBV6-6	TRBJ2-3	CASSQSTRTDTQYF
TRBV6-1	TRBJ1-4	CASSDLAEKLFF
TRBV6-5	TRBJ2-7	CASSWDRGPYEQYF
TRBV5-4	TRBJ2-2	CASSRLAGDTGELFF
TRBV19	TRBJ2-2	CASSRTSGGSNTGELFF